This TCR beta chain was observed in a study of blood T cell repertoires in COVID-19. Study information: From T cells, B-cell-depleted T cells, or PBMCs came the material, which was cDNA or gDNA.

Per germline, CDR1 SGHTA and CDR2 FQGNSA. CDR3 size: 14 residues. The ends were cut back, 0 bases at V and 5 bases at J, with 9 bases in the middle. Clinical history as reported by participants underpinned cohort assignment. Recovery among Cohort 3 donors was established by two negative PCRs, clearance, or symptom resolution. Original methodology: Using reference gene primer amplification, nucleated cell counts were estimated. Sequenced by immunoSEQ multiplex PCR; TCRdb stores in-frame clones only, minus some. V, J and clone size derive from that table, while D and trimming were established from the DNA sequence. The sample yields 170,000 or so clones, 85% to 90% seen once.

Material for sequencing was PBMCs or T cells enriched from blood (not recorded which). This sequence originates from a woman aged 50 to 60 who had recovered from COVID-19. The chain has TRBV7-2 and TRBJ2-3; possible D gene TRBD1, 6 bases. CDR3 sequence: CASSLAGAIDTQYF. As DNA, the CDR3 is TGTGCCAGCAGCTTAGCGGGGGCTATAGATACGCAGTATTTT.